Each of the 32 T cell receptor beta chains below was sequenced from the same sample in a study of OX40 agonist ivuxolimab in advanced cancers. The assay was immunoSEQ multiplex PCR, and TCRdb's table has in-frame clones only and misses some. The sample contains some 80,000 clones, 80% to 90% of which appear only once. The source material was CD4+ or CD8+ T cells sorted from blood, sampled in a trial of the OX40 agonist ivuxolimab. Receptor source: an adult with an advanced solid tumor such as melanoma, head and neck, liver or kidney cancer.

The gene calls are TRBV25-1 and TRBJ2-7; 10 nucleotides align to TRBD2. Looked up from germline, CDR1 is MGHDK and CDR2 is SYGVNS. V shed 5 bases, J shed 2 bases, and the junction held 9 bases outside the gene matches. CDR3 length equals 16 residues. The CDR3 DNA is TGTGCCAGCAGTAGGTATAGCGGGGGGACCCCCTACGAGCAGTACTTC. This sequence encodes CASSRYSGGTPYEQYF.

The chain uses TRBV7-2 and TRBJ1-3; maybe TRBD1 (6 bases). This CDR3 comprises 15 residues. V shed 4 bases and J shed 0 bases, with 10 bases lying between them. Per germline, CDR1 SGHTA and CDR2 FQGNSA. CDR3 in DNA: TGTGCCAGCAGCTCGGACAGTTTCTCTGGAAACACCATATATTTT. It yields the protein CASSSDSFSGNTIYF.

In DNA, the CDR3 is TGTGCCAGCTCACCACCGGAATTGGCTGAGCAGTTCTTC. The encoded protein is CASSPPELAEQFF. V usage is TRBV18 and J usage is TRBJ2-1, with no clear D. This CDR3 region has 13 residues. The germline V and J ends were trimmed by 0 bases and 9 bases, with 9 bases remaining between them. The germline CDR1 and CDR2 sequences are KGHSH and LQKENI.

This clone was counted between two and nine times. V gene TRBV5-4 combines with J gene TRBJ2-3; D possibly corresponds to TRBD1 (6 bases). The V gene lost 0 bases and the J gene lost 8 bases, with 7 bases spanning the gap. Germline CDR1 reads SGHNT; CDR2 reads YYREEE (reference sequence). The CDR3 is 12 amino acids. The CDR3 bases are TGTGCCAGCAGCTTGGACAGGGCTACGCAGTATTTT. Protein sequence: CASSLDRATQYF.

This chain links TRBV19 with TRBJ2-7; tentatively, D is TRBD1 (5 bases). The CDR3 is 14 residues long. V was trimmed by 2 bases and J by 0 bases, leaving 8 bases between them. The germline V gene has CDR1 LNHDA and CDR2 SQIVND (reference sequence). Written as DNA, the CDR3 is TGTGCCAGTAGTATAACAGGCGTCTCCTACGAGCAGTACTTC. Translated, it gives CASSITGVSYEQYF.

V is TRBV18 and J is TRBJ1-1; 11 bases align to TRBD1. Germline-derived CDR1 and CDR2 are KGHSH and LQKENI. This CDR3 region has 14 residues. With 5 bases clipped from V and 7 bases from J, the junction kept 6 bases outside the gene matches. CDR3 in DNA: TGTGCCAGCTCAGGCACGGGGACAGGGGGTGAAGCTTTCTTT. The encoded protein is CASSGTGTGGEAFF.

The chain joins TRBV15 to TRBJ2-3, with a weak D call TRBD1 (6 bases). The CDR3 is made up of 16 amino acids. Trimming left V 1 base short and J 8 bases short, with 19 bases between. Per the germline V gene, CDR1 is LNHNV and CDR2 is YYDKDF (reference sequence). As DNA, the CDR3 is TGTGCCACCAGCAGAGGAGGGCAAATTGGACAGATTACGCAGTATTTT. Encoded protein: CATSRGGQIGQITQYF.

This clone was observed once. The J gene is TRBJ2-2, the V gene TRBV27, with unresolved D. This CDR3 contains 15 residues. The V and J ends lost 1 base and 6 bases respectively, with 12 bases between them. Germline assignment: CDR1 MNHEY and CDR2 SMNVEV (reference sequence). CDR3 protein: CASSLLLSVSGELFF. CDR3 nucleotides: TGTGCCAGCAGTTTATTACTAAGCGTATCCGGGGAGCTGTTTTTT.

V and J are TRBV7-2 and TRBJ1-4; a weak D match, TRBD1 (5 bases). The CDR3 is 13 residues long. Trimming shortened V by 0 bases and J by 11 bases, and 10 bases separated the two germline ends. In germline, CDR1 is SGHTA, CDR2 FQGNSA. The DNA of the CDR3 is TGTGCCAGCAGCTTAGCTCCCGCAGGGAAACTGTTTTTT. Its protein product is CASSLAPAGKLFF.

In its sample, this clone was seen a few times. V usage is TRBV19 and J usage is TRBJ1-5; D is perhaps TRBD1 (5 bases). The CDR3 covers 15 residues. The ends were cut back, 7 bases at V and 3 bases at J, with 16 bases in the middle. Germline CDR1 reads LNHDA; CDR2 reads SQIVND (reference sequence). The DNA for the CDR3 is TGTGCCAGTACCTTAGGGGTACAGGTCAATCAGCCCCAGCATTTT. It specifies CASTLGVQVNQPQHF.

Of note for this clone: Other DNA variants within this sample encode the same CDR3. The chain uses TRBV11-2 and TRBJ1-5; D is uncertain. There are 13 residues in the CDR3. The germline V and J ends were trimmed by 0 bases and 7 bases, with 7 bases remaining between them. Per the germline V gene, CDR1 is SGHAT and CDR2 is FQNNGV. DNA of the CDR3: TGTGCCAGCAGCTTAGATCGGAACCAGCCCCAGCATTTT. This translates into CASSLDRNQPQHF.

The chain's CDR3 is CASSRAGGPTSDHIYEQYF. The CDR3 coding sequence is TGCGCCAGCAGCAGGGCGGGGGGGCCTACCTCCGACCATATCTACGAGCAGTACTTC. The chain carries TRBV5-1 and TRBJ2-7, with 9 nucleotides matching TRBD2. Germline V gene data show CDR1 as SGHRS and CDR2 as YFSETQ. V dropped 4 bases and J dropped 3; count of bases not matched to a gene: 20. The CDR3 is made up of 19 amino acids.

The V call is TRBV2, the J call TRBJ1-3; D uncertain. V dropped 3 bases and J dropped 3 bases, with 12 bases sitting between them. This CDR3 region has 15 residues. Germline V gene data show CDR1 as SNHLY and CDR2 as FYNNEI. CDR3 coding DNA: TGTGCCAGCAGTGATAGGGCCTATCGTGGAAACACCATATATTTT. Protein product: CASSDRAYRGNTIYF.

This clone has more than one count but fewer than ten. The gene calls are TRBV19 and TRBJ1-3; TRBD1 agrees at 11 bases. Trimming took 10 bases from V and 2 from J; bases not matched to a gene: 4. CDR1 is LNHDA and CDR2 is SQIVND in the germline V gene (reference sequence). This CDR3 region has 14 residues. The CDR3, as DNA: TGTGCCACTTTGGACAGGGGGCCTGGAAACACCATATATTTT. This gives the protein CATLDRGPGNTIYF.

This clone was found a few times. This CDR3 is CASSTRQDEKLFF. CDR3 in DNA: TGTGCCAGCAGTACTCGGCAGGATGAAAAACTGTTTTTT. This chain joins TRBV6-5 and TRBJ1-4; D uncertain. The CDR3 covers 13 residues. CDR1 is MNHEY and CDR2 is SVGAGI in the germline V gene. The V gene lost 5 bases and the J gene lost 6 bases, with 10 bases spanning the gap.

On this clone: At the DNA level, this CDR3 is encoded by other sequences in the same sample as well. The chain joins TRBV9 to TRBJ1-2; D remains ambiguous. This CDR3 is 13 amino acids long. The ends were cut back, 0 bases at V and 2 bases at J, with 5 bases in the middle. The germline CDR1 and CDR2 sequences are SGDLS and YYNGEE. CDR3 in amino acids: CASSVGTNYGYTF. The CDR3 DNA is TGTGCCAGCAGCGTAGGAACAAACTATGGCTACACCTTC. Variable domain in full (rest from reference TRBV9 and TRBJ1-2): DSGVTQTPKHLITATGQRVTLRCSPRSGDLSVYWYQQSLDQGLQFLIQYYNGEERAKGNILERFSAQQFPDLHSELNLSSLELGDSALYFCASSVGTNYGYTFGSGTRLTVV.

The chain uses TRBV7-2 and TRBJ1-1, with D unresolved. The V end lost 10 bases, the J end lost 4 bases, and 16 bases lay between the germline ends. Germline V gene sequence: CDR1 SGHTA, CDR2 FQGNSA. The CDR3 is made up of 13 amino acids. The CDR3 bases are TGTGCCACCCTAGCCATGAGGGCCACTGAAGCTTTCTTT. Protein product: CATLAMRATEAFF.

This clone was detected ten times or more. This chain joins TRBV7-9 and TRBJ1-4; 7 bases fit TRBD1. Germline loops: CDR1 SEHNR, CDR2 FQNEAQ (reference sequence). The V gene end was trimmed by 4 bases and the J gene end by 6 bases; junction bases not matched to a gene: 8. CDR3 size: 15 residues. The CDR3: CASSSLTGRDEKLFF. CDR3 DNA: TGTGCCAGCAGCTCTCTGACAGGGAGGGATGAAAAACTGTTTTTT.

The chain uses TRBV6-5 and TRBJ1-1; no firm D call. The CDR3 spans 15 residues. The V end was cut by 0 bases, the J end by 0 bases, with 8 bases between. Germline-derived CDR1 and CDR2 are MNHEY and SVGAGI. The CDR3 DNA follows: TGTGCCAGCAGTTACTCCGGGCTGATGAACACTGAAGCTTTCTTT. It translates to CASSYSGLMNTEAFF.

The J gene is TRBJ2-1, the V gene TRBV6-5, with TRBD2 identical over 9 bases. Trimming at V came to 0 bases and at J to 6 bases, leaving 6 bases not matched to a gene. The V gene's germline CDR1 is MNHEY and CDR2 SVGAGI. The CDR3 loop spans 16 amino acids. CDR3 in amino acids: CASSYSVSGSPNEQFF. DNA of the CDR3: TGTGCCAGCAGTTACTCTGTTAGCGGGAGCCCCAATGAGCAGTTCTTC.

This clone has a handful of counts. This sequence joins TRBV9 and TRBJ2-7, with D tentatively TRBD1 (6 bases). Germline CDR1 reads SGDLS; CDR2 reads YYNGEE. The V gene lost 2 bases and the J gene lost 2 bases, with 11 bases spanning the gap. The CDR3 sequence is 14 residues long. The CDR3 region has the DNA TGTGCCAGCAGCGTTCAGGGGTCCACCTACGAGCAGTACTTC. Residues: CASSVQGSTYEQYF.

The CDR3 is CASSLVVAGGPADTQYF. In nucleotides, the CDR3 is TGCGCCAGCAGCTTGGTTGTAGCGGGAGGCCCAGCAGATACGCAGTATTTT. V gene TRBV5-1 combines with J gene TRBJ2-3, with 10 bases lining up with TRBD2. CDR1 SGHRS and CDR2 YFSETQ come from the germline V gene. The CDR3 contains 17 residues. Trimming took 0 bases from V and 4 from J; bases not matched to a gene: 8.

This rearrangement joins TRBV5-8 to TRBJ1-6; no reliable D call. Germline loops: CDR1 SGHTS, CDR2 YDEGEE. Trimming removed 0 bases at V and 6 bases at J, with 4 bases between. The CDR3 consists of 13 residues. The CDR3: CASSLATNSPLHF. The CDR3 nucleotides are TGTGCCAGCAGCTTGGCCACTAATTCACCCCTCCACTTT.

This chain joins TRBV9 and TRBJ1-2; unclear D gene. Trimming stripped 4 bases from V and 2 bases from J, with 9 bases between. The germline V gene encodes CDR1 SGDLS and CDR2 YYNGEE. The CDR3 contains 13 residues. In nucleotides, the CDR3 is TGTGCCAGCAGCCCTGACGGGAACTATGGCTACACCTTC. Translating it yields CASSPDGNYGYTF.

This clone was seen a single time. Written as DNA, the CDR3 is TGTGCCAGCAGCTTTTTAGGGGGGCAGTACTTC. Amino acid sequence: CASSFLGGQYF. J is TRBJ2-7 and V is TRBV7-9; a weak D match, TRBD1 (6 bases). Per germline, CDR1 SEHNR and CDR2 FQNEAQ (reference sequence). With 3 bases removed from V and 9 bases from J, the gap between germline ends came to 9 bases. The CDR3 loop spans 11 amino acids. Full variable domain (missing parts from reference TRBV7-9 and TRBJ2-7): DTGVSQNPRHKITKRGQNVTFRCDPISEHNRLYWYRQTLGQGPEFLTYFQNEAQLEKSRLLSDRFSAERPKGSFSTLEIQRTEQGDSAMYLCASSFLGGQYFGPGTRLTVT.

The chain has TRBV19 and TRBJ1-4; D ambiguous. Germline CDR1 LNHDA, CDR2 SQIVND (reference sequence). The V end was cut by 7 bases, the J end by 1 base, with 10 bases between. The CDR3 length is 14 residues. CDR3 protein: CASTIWGTNEKLFF. CDR3 DNA sequence: TGTGCCAGTACCATATGGGGAACTAATGAAAAACTGTTTTTT.

The gene calls are TRBV5-1 and TRBJ2-5; 8 nucleotides match TRBD1. The CDR3 consists of 14 residues. In germline, CDR1 is SGHRS, CDR2 YFSETQ. The trim removed 7 bases at V and 1 base at J, leaving 6 bases unmatched. CDR3 nucleotide sequence: TGCGCCAGCGACAGGGGATCAACCCAAGAGACCCAGTACTTC. This codes for CASDRGSTQETQYF.

This clone was counted once. The V gene is TRBV7-2, the J gene TRBJ2-2, with TRBD1 as a possible D gene (5 bases). Between the trimmed V and J ends, which lost 3 bases and 6 bases, there was a span of 17 bases. Germline assignment: CDR1 SGHTA and CDR2 FQGNSA. The CDR3 contains 16 residues. The CDR3 DNA reads as TGTGCCAGCAGCTTGCGAAGGGGTGCATTTTCCGGGGAGCTGTTTTTT. This codes for CASSLRRGAFSGELFF.

The chain carries TRBV10-3 and TRBJ2-7; tentative D call: TRBD1 (6 bases). The CDR3 has 14 residues. V lost 10 bases and J 1 base, leaving 17 bases between the germline ends. In germline, CDR1 is ENHRY, CDR2 SYGVKD. CDR3 amino acids: CASSHREGSYEQYF. The CDR3 region has the DNA TGTGCCAGCAGCCACAGGGAAGGATCCTACGAGCAGTACTTC.

The rearrangement uses TRBV29-1 and TRBJ2-7; TRBD1 is a possible D gene (6 bases). The V end lost 1 base, the J end lost 3 bases, and 13 bases lay between the germline ends. The CDR3 sequence is 14 residues long. CDR1 and CDR2 from the germline V gene are SQVTM and ANQGSEA. Here the CDR3 DNA reads TGCAGCGTTGAAGCCTCTGGGGGCCGCTACGAGCAGTACTTC. Translation gives CSVEASGGRYEQYF.

The chain uses TRBV28 and TRBJ2-7, with unresolved D. The ends were cut back, 2 bases at V and 4 bases at J, with 6 bases in the middle. The germline gives CDR1 MDHEN, CDR2 SYDVKM. The CDR3 contains 12 residues. CDR3 loop: CASSLIRYEQYF. DNA of the CDR3: TGTGCCAGCAGTTTAATCAGATACGAGCAGTACTTC.

The chain uses TRBV29-1 and TRBJ1-1; 8 bases are shared with TRBD1. This CDR3 has 13 residues. Germline assignment: CDR1 SQVTM and CDR2 ANQGSEA. Trimming at V came to 6 bases and at J to 4 bases, leaving 7 bases not matched to a gene. The CDR3 loop reads CSVVEDRATEAFF. CDR3 nucleotide sequence: TGCAGCGTGGTAGAGGACAGGGCCACTGAAGCTTTCTTT.